This T cell receptor (beta chain) was captured in a study of blood T cell repertoires in COVID-19. CDR3 length: 16 amino acids. The V gene lost 2 bases and the J gene lost 3 bases, with 18 bases spanning the gap. In germline, CDR1 is SGHRS, CDR2 YFSETQ. The authors' processing: Reference gene primer amplification yielded estimated nucleated cell counts. Clones were sequenced by immunoSEQ multiplex PCR, and TCRdb holds only the in-frame ones, with some missing. Clone size and the V and J calls come from that table; the DNA yielded D and trimming. The sample carries around 92,000 clones, about 83% recorded once.

The source of this sequence is a human donor in a cohort sampled during active COVID-19. The source material was peripheral blood. The chain carries TRBV5-1 and TRBJ2-7; D might be TRBD2 (6 bases). CDR3 nucleotide sequence: TGCGCCAGCAGCTTCTCCGGGACGGGGGTATTCTACGAGCAGTACTTC. Translated, it gives CASSFSGTGVFYEQYF.